This T cell receptor (beta chain) derives from a study of a mutant IDH1 vaccine in newly diagnosed glioma. Time point meaning: week 47, end of study. Mutant IDH1 20-mer peptide, at 300 ug, made up each vaccine dose, with topical imiquimod. On this clone: The target antigen is unknown.

Germline values: CDR1 LNHDA, CDR2 SQIVND (reference sequence). The CDR3 is made up of 16 amino acids. V shed 3 bases, J shed 8 bases, and the junction held 7 bases outside the gene matches. Some clones are missing from TCRdb's copy, which holds only in-frame ones; the method was immunoSEQ multiplex PCR. The data contain 45,000 to 65,000 clones, about 65% of them seen just once; the ten biggest clones take up about 4.8%. This TCR was recovered from a man aged 40-50 years with glioma. Some clones in this sample may be carry-over from other donors' samples. The material sequenced was peripheral blood mononuclear cells (PBMCs), taken from a glioma patient whose treatment included an IDH1 peptide vaccine. V gene TRBV19 combines with J gene TRBJ2-1, with 13 positions matching TRBD2. The CDR3 DNA reads TGTGCCAGTAGTATGCGACTAGCGGGGGGAGGCGATGAGCAGTTCTTC. It encodes CASSMRLAGGGDEQFF.